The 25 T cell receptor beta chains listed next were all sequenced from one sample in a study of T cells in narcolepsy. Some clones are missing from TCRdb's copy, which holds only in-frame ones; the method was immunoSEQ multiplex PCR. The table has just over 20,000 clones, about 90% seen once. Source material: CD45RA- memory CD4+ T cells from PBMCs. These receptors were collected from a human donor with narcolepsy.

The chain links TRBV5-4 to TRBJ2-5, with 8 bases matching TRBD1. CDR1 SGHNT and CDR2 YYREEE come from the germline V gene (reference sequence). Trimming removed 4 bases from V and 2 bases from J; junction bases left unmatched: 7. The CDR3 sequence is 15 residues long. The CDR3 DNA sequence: TGTGCCAGCAGCGTAGCAGGGGGCAGTCAAGAGACCCAGTACTTC. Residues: CASSVAGGSQETQYF. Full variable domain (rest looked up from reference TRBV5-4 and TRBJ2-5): ETGVTQSPTHLIKTRGQQVTLRCSSQSGHNTVSWYQQALGQGPQFIFQYYREEENGRGNFPPRFSGLQFPNYSSELNVNALELDDSALYLCASSVAGGSQETQYFGPGTRLLVL.

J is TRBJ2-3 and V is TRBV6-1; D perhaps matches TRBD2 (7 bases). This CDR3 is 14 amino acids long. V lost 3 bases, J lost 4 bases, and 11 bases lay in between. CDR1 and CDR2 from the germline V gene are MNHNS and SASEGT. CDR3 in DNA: TGTGCCAGCAGTGATGGCGGGGGCCCAGATACGCAGTATTTT. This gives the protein CASSDGGGPDTQYF.

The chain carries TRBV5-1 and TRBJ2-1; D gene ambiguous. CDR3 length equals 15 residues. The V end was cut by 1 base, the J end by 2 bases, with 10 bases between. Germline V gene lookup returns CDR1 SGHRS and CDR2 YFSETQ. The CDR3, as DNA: TGCGCCAGCAGCTTGATTTCCTCTACCTACAATGAGCAGTTCTTC. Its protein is CASSLISSTYNEQFF.

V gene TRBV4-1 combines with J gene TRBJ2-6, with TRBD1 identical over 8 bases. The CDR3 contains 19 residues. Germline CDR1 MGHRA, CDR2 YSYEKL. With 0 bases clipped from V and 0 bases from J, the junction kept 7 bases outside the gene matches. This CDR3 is CASSQDWAGGNSGANVLTF. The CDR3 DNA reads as TGCGCCAGCAGCCAAGATTGGGCAGGGGGCAACTCTGGGGCCAACGTCCTGACTTTC.

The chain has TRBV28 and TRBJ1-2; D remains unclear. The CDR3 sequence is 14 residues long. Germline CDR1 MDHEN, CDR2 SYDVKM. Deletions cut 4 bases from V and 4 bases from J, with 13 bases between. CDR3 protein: CASSSPAGTYGYTF. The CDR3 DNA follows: TGTGCCAGCAGTTCCCCCGCAGGAACCTATGGCTACACCTTC.

The CDR3 reads CASSLGGSNQPQHF. The CDR3 nucleotides are TGTGCCAGCAGTTTGGGGGGAAGCAATCAGCCCCAGCATTTT. The chain carries TRBV28 and TRBJ1-5; D is perhaps TRBD1 (5 bases). The V gene lost 3 bases and the J gene lost 1 base, with 7 bases spanning the gap. Germline CDR1 MDHEN, CDR2 SYDVKM. The CDR3 is 14 residues long.

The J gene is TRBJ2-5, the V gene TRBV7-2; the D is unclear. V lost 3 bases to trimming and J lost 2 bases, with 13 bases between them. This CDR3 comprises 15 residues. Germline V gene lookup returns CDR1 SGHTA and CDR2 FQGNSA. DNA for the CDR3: TGTGCCAGCAGCTTGATACCGGAGACTCAAGAGACCCAGTACTTC. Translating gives CASSLIPETQETQYF.

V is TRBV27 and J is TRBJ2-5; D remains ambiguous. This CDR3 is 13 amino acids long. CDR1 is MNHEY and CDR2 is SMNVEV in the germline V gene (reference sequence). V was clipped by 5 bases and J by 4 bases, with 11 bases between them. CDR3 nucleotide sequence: TGTGCCAGCAGTACCCGGGTCCGAGAGACCCAGTACTTC. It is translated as CASSTRVRETQYF.

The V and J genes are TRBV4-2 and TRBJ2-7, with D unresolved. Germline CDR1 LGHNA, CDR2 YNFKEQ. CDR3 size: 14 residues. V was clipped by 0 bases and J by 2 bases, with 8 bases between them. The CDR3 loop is CASSQDLGTYEQYF. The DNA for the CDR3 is TGTGCCAGCAGCCAAGACCTGGGTACCTACGAGCAGTACTTC.

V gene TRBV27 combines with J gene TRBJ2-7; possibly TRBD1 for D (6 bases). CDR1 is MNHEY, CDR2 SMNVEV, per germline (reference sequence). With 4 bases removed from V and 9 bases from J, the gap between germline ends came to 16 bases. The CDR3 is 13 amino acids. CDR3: CASSSQTGSGQYF. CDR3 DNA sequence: TGTGCCAGCAGTTCTCAGACAGGCTCGGGGCAGTACTTC.

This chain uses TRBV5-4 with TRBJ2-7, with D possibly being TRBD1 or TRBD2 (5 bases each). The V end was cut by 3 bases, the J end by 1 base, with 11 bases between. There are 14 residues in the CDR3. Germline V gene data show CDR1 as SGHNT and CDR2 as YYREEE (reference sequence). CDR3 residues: CASSSGRNSYEQYF. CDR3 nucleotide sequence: TGTGCCAGCAGCTCGGGACGTAATTCCTACGAGCAGTACTTC.

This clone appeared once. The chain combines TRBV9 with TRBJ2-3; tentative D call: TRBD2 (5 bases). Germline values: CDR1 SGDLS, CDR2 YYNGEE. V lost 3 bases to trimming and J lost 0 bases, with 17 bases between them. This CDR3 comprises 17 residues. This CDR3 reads CASSAPRGLSSTDTQYF. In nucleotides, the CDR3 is TGTGCCAGCAGCGCGCCCCGGGGTCTGTCTAGCACAGATACGCAGTATTTT.

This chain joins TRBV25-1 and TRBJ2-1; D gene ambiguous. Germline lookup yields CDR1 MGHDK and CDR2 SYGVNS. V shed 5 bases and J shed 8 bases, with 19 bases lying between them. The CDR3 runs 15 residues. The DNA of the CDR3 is TGTGCCAGCAGTCTCACATTACTCGGTGGCGATGAGCAGTTCTTC. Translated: CASSLTLLGGDEQFF.

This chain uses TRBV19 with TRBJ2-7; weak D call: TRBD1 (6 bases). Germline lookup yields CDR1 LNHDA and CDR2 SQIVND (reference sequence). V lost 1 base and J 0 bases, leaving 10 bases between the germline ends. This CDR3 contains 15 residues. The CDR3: CASSIVAGASYEQYF. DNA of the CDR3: TGTGCCAGTAGTATAGTGGCAGGGGCCTCCTACGAGCAGTACTTC. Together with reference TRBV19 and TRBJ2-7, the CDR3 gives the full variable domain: DGGITQSPKYLFRKEGQNVTLSCEQNLNHDAMYWYRQDPGQGLRLIYYSQIVNDFQKGDIAEGYSVSREKKESFPLTVTSAQKNPTAFYLCASSIVAGASYEQYFGPGTRLTVT.

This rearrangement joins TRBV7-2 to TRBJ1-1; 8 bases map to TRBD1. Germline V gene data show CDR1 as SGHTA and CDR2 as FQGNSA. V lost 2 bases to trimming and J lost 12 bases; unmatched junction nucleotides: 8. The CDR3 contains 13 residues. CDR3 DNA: TGTGCCAGCAGCTTAATTGCGACAGGGGAATCTTTCTTT. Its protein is CASSLIATGESFF.

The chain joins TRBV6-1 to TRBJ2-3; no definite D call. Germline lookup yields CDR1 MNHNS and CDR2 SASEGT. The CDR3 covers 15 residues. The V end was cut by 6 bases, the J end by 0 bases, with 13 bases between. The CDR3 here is CASRVKSPSTDTQYF. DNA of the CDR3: TGTGCCAGCAGGGTAAAGTCCCCTAGCACAGATACGCAGTATTTT.

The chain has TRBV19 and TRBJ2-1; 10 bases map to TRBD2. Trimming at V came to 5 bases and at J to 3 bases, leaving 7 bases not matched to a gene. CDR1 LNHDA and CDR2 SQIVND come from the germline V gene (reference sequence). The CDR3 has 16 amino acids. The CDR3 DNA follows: TGTGCCAGTAGTGGGGGGTGGACTAGCGGCTACAATGAGCAGTTCTTC. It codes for CASSGGWTSGYNEQFF.

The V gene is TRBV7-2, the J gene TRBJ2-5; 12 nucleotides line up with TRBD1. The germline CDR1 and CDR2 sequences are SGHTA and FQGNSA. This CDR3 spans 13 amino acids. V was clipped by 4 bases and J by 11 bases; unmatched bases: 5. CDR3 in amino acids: CASSWGQGAEQYF. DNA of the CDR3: TGTGCCAGCAGCTGGGGACAGGGGGCTGAGCAGTACTTC.

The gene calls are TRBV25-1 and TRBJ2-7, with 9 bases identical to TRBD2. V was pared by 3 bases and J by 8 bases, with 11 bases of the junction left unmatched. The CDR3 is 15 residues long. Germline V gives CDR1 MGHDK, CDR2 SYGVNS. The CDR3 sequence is CASSEGGLAGRKQYF. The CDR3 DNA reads TGTGCCAGCAGTGAGGGGGGTCTAGCGGGAAGGAAGCAGTACTTC.

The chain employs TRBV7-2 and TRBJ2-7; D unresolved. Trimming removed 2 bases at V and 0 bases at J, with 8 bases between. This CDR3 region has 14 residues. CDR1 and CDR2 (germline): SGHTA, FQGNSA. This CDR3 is CASSLSRGSYEQYF. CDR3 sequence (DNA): TGTGCCAGCAGCTTATCCCGAGGCTCCTACGAGCAGTACTTC.

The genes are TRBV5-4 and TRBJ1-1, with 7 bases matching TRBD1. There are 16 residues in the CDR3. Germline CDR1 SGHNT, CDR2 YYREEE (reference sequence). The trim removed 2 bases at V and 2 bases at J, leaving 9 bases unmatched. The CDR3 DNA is TGTGCCAGCAGCTTTTATAAGGGACAGTTAAACACTGAAGCTTTCTTT. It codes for CASSFYKGQLNTEAFF.

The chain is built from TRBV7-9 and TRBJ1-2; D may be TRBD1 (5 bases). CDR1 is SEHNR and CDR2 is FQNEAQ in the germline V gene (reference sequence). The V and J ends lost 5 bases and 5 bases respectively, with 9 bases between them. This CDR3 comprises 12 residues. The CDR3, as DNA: TGTGCCAGCAGCCTGGGGGTGTATGGCTACACCTTC. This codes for CASSLGVYGYTF. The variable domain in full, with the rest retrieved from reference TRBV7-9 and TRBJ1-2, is DTGVSQNPRHKITKRGQNVTFRCDPISEHNRLYWYRQTLGQGPEFLTYFQNEAQLEKSRLLSDRFSAERPKGSFSTLEIQRTEQGDSAMYLCASSLGVYGYTFGSGTRLTVV.

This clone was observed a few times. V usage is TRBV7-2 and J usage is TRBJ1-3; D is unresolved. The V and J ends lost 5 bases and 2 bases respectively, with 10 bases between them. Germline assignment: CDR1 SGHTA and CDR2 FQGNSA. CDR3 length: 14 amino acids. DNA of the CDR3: TGTGCCAGCAGCCCCTCGATTCCTGGAAACACCATATATTTT. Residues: CASSPSIPGNTIYF.

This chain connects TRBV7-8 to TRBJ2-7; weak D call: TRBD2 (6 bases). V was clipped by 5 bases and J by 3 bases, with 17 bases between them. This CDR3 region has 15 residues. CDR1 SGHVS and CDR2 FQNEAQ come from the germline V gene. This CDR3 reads CASSRNVGDFYEQYF. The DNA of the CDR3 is TGTGCCAGCAGCCGAAACGTTGGGGACTTCTACGAGCAGTACTTC.

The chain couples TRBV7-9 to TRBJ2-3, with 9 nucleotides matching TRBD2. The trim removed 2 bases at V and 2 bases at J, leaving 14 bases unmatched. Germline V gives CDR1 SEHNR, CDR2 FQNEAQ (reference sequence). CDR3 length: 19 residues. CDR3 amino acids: CASSLQPLWREGYTDTQYF. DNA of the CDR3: TGTGCCAGCAGCTTACAACCCCTTTGGCGGGAGGGATACACAGATACGCAGTATTTT. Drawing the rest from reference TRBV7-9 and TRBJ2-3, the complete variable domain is DTGVSQNPRHKITKRGQNVTFRCDPISEHNRLYWYRQTLGQGPEFLTYFQNEAQLEKSRLLSDRFSAERPKGSFSTLEIQRTEQGDSAMYLCASSLQPLWREGYTDTQYFGPGTRLTVL.